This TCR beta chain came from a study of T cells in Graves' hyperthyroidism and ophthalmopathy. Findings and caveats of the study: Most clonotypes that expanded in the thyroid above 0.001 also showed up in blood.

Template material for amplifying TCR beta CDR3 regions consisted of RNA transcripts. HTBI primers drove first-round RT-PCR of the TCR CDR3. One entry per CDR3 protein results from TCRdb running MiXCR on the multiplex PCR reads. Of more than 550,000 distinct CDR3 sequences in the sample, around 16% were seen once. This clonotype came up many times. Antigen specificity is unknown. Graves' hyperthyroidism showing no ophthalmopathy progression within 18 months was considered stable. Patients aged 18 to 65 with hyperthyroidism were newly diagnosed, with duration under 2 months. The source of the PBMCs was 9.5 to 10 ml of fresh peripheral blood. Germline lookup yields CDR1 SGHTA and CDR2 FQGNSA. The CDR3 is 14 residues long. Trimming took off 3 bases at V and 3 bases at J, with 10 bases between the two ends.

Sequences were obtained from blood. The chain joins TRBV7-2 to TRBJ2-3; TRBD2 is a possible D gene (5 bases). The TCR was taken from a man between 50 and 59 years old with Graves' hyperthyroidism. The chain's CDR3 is CASSFGRGTDTQYF. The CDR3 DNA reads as TGTGCCAGCAGCTTTGGACGAGGGACAGATACGCAGTATTTT.